This TCR beta chain is from a study of blood T cell repertoires in COVID-19. Study-wide background: Both acute and convalescent COVID-19 samples were obtained from the United States, Italy and Spain.

Germline-derived CDR1 and CDR2 are MNHEY and SVGAGI. The V and J ends lost 5 bases and 0 bases respectively, with 10 bases between them. The CDR3 sequence is 14 residues long. During active infection, Seattle patients enrolled and were then monitored through disease. This clone was recorded only once. Measured with immunoSEQ multiplex PCR; TCRdb has only the in-frame clones, and not every one. The sample has some 240,000 clones; about 93% are singletons. Material for sequencing was peripheral blood. This TCR was recovered from a man in his sixties with COVID-19, enrolled during active disease. The J gene is TRBJ1-2, the V gene TRBV6-5; D is undetermined. The CDR3 here is CASSPGFTNYGYTF. In nucleotides, the CDR3 is TGTGCCAGCAGTCCAGGTTTTACTAACTATGGCTACACCTTC.